A single sample gave rise to the 27 T cell receptor beta chains below, sequenced in a study of early T cells in non-severe SARS-CoV-2 infection. TCRdb ran MiXCR on the 5' RACE reads and lists one entry per CDR3 protein. The data show about 55,000 distinct CDR3 sequences, 15% seen once. The source material was whole blood, sampled at baseline. These receptors all come from an adult who was a healthcare worker with PCR-confirmed SARS-CoV-2 infection or an uninfected control (not recorded which).

J is TRBJ1-6 and V is TRBV13; TRBD1 is a possible D gene (5 bases). Trimming took off 5 bases at V and 6 bases at J, with 11 bases between the two ends. The germline CDR1 and CDR2 sequences are PRHDT and FYEKMQ (reference sequence). The CDR3 loop spans 14 amino acids. The chain's CDR3 is CASSQGRSNSPLHF. Written as DNA, the CDR3 is TGTGCCAGCAGCCAGGGACGGAGTAATTCACCCCTCCACTTT.

The chain is built from TRBV18 and TRBJ1-5; 11 nucleotides agree with TRBD1. The germline gives CDR1 KGHSH, CDR2 LQKENI. The trim removed 4 bases at V and 5 bases at J, leaving 7 bases unmatched. CDR3 length: 16 residues. CDR3 residues: CASSQRTGGEDQPQHF. The CDR3 DNA reads TGTGCCAGCTCACAGAGGACAGGGGGCGAGGATCAGCCCCAGCATTTT.

The CDR3 sequence is CASSLGGADYGYTF. CDR3 nucleotide sequence: TGTGCCAGCAGTTTAGGGGGCGCGGACTATGGCTACACCTTC. The chain carries TRBV27 and TRBJ1-2; D possibly corresponds to TRBD1 (6 bases). Germline loops: CDR1 MNHEY, CDR2 SMNVEV (reference sequence). The CDR3 is made up of 14 amino acids. Trimming stripped 2 bases from V and 3 bases from J, with 10 bases between.

V and J are TRBV5-6 and TRBJ1-2; a weak D match, TRBD1 (5 bases). The germline gives CDR1 SGHDT, CDR2 YYEEEE. V was clipped by 4 bases and J by 7 bases, with 11 bases between them. The CDR3 has 12 residues. CDR3 sequence (DNA): TGTGCCAGCAGCCCGGACACTACTGGCTACACCTTC. The encoded protein is CASSPDTTGYTF.

This clonotype was detected a few times. This chain uses TRBV20-1 with TRBJ2-1; 7 bases map to TRBD1. V trimming: 0 bases; J trimming: 0 bases; junction bases outside the gene matches: 11. Germline V gene lookup returns CDR1 DFQATT and CDR2 SNEGSKA (reference sequence). The CDR3 has 18 amino acids. The CDR3 reads CSAREALGGQDSYNEQFF. CDR3 DNA: TGCAGTGCTAGAGAAGCCTTAGGGGGCCAAGACTCCTACAATGAGCAGTTCTTC.

This clonotype was observed at least ten times. This chain links TRBV11-2 with TRBJ2-7; 9 bases fit TRBD2. Looked up from germline, CDR1 is SGHAT and CDR2 is FQNNGV. The CDR3 runs 15 residues. Trimming took 6 bases from V and 0 from J; bases not matched to a gene: 6. This CDR3 reads CASSLSGRSSYEQYF. Written as DNA, the CDR3 is TGTGCCAGCAGTTTAAGCGGGAGGAGCTCCTACGAGCAGTACTTC. Variable domain in full (rest from reference TRBV11-2 and TRBJ2-7): EAGVAQSPRYKIIEKRQSVAFWCNPISGHATLYWYQQILGQGPKLLIQFQNNGVVDDSQLPKDRFSAERLKGVDSTLKIQPAKLEDSAVYLCASSLSGRSSYEQYFGPGTRLTVT.

In its sample, this clonotype was seen a few times. The chain has TRBV7-9 and TRBJ1-6; D is possibly TRBD1 (5 bases). Trimming shortened V by 1 base and J by 7 bases, and 11 bases separated the two germline ends. The germline CDR1 and CDR2 sequences are SEHNR and FQNEAQ (reference sequence). CDR3 length: 15 amino acids. CDR3 sequence reads: CASSLGGADNSPLHF. The CDR3 DNA reads as TGTGCCAGCAGCTTAGGCGGGGCAGACAATTCACCCCTCCACTTT.

This clonotype was seen only a few times. The chain uses TRBV7-2 and TRBJ2-3; 9 bases agree with TRBD2. The CDR3 is 16 amino acids. The V gene's germline CDR1 is SGHTA and CDR2 FQGNSA. V gave up 0 bases and J gave up 3 bases; unmatched junction bases: 4. The CDR3 coding sequence is TGTGCCAGCAGCTTAGCTAGCGGGAGTGGGACAGATACGCAGTATTTT. Amino acid sequence: CASSLASGSGTDTQYF.

This clonotype was counted a few times. This chain uses TRBV12-3 or TRBV12-4 with TRBJ2-7; a weak D match, TRBD1 (5 bases). V lost 3 bases, J lost 10 bases, and 13 bases lay in between. The CDR3 spans 12 residues. The CDR3 region has the DNA TGTGCCAGCAGTTTGACAGTGTCAGAACAGTACTTC. Protein: CASSLTVSEQYF.

V usage is TRBV10-3 and J usage is TRBJ1-1, with D perhaps TRBD1 (5 bases). This CDR3 spans 15 amino acids. V gave up 5 bases and J gave up 1 base, with 14 bases separating them. CDR1 ENHRY and CDR2 SYGVKD come from the germline V gene. The CDR3: CAISTASGGNTEAFF. CDR3 bases: TGTGCCATCAGTACCGCTTCGGGGGGGAACACTGAAGCTTTCTTT.

This clonotype was counted many times. J is TRBJ2-4 and V is TRBV5-5; TRBD1 agrees at 9 bases. The ends lost 4 bases at V and 7 bases at J; junction bases unmatched: 9. This CDR3 has 15 amino acids. Germline V gene lookup returns CDR1 SGHKS and CDR2 YYEKEE (reference sequence). For the CDR3, the DNA is TGTGCCAGCAGCCCCCCCCAGACAGGGGGGAACATTCAGTACTTC. Translated, it gives CASSPPQTGGNIQYF.

This clonotype showed up just a few times. The chain combines TRBV12-3 or TRBV12-4 with TRBJ2-3; 7 positions agree with TRBD1. The CDR3 is 15 residues long. V gave up 2 bases and J gave up 2 bases; unmatched junction bases: 4. The CDR3 sequence is CASSLRQGDTDTQYF. Here the CDR3 DNA reads TGTGCCAGCAGTTTAAGACAGGGAGACACAGATACGCAGTATTTT.

The rearrangement joins TRBV6-5 to TRBJ2-7; the D is unclear. The CDR3 spans 13 residues. CDR1 is MNHEY and CDR2 is SVGAGI in the germline V gene. Trimming pared 8 bases from V and 6 bases from J, leaving 17 bases between. CDR3 loop: CASFPVGRPEQYF. The CDR3 DNA reads TGTGCCAGCTTTCCGGTGGGCCGTCCCGAGCAGTACTTC.

The CDR3 nucleotides are TGCGCCAGCAGCTACCTAGCGGGTAACACAGATACGCAGTATTTT. Amino acids: CASSYLAGNTDTQYF. This chain uses TRBV5-1 with TRBJ2-3; TRBD2 matches 8 bases. Germline CDR1 is SGHRS and CDR2 is YFSETQ. Losses at the gene ends were 3 bases for V and 2 bases for J; bases not matched to a gene: 5. This CDR3 contains 15 residues.

Of note for this clonotype: One end of the junction fails to match germline, which may point to a read error. The V and J genes are TRBV20-1 and TRBJ2-7; tentatively, D is TRBD2 (6 bases). The CDR3 length is 12 residues. Germline V lookup: CDR1 DFQATT, CDR2 SNEGSKA (reference sequence). The DNA for the CDR3 is TGCAGTGCGGAGGGCGGAGAATACGGGCAGTACTTC. Encoded protein: CSAEGGEYGQYF.

V is TRBV6-1 and J is TRBJ2-3; 12 bases match TRBD2. V dropped 4 bases and J dropped 1; count of bases not matched to a gene: 9. Germline-derived CDR1 and CDR2 are MNHNS and SASEGT. The CDR3 runs 18 residues. CDR3 loop: CASSGLLASGGGTDTQYF. In DNA, the CDR3 is TGTGCCAGCAGTGGTCTCTTAGCTAGCGGGGGGGGCACAGATACGCAGTATTTT.

The rearrangement links TRBV29-1 to TRBJ2-7, with D perhaps being TRBD1 or TRBD2 (7 bases each). The ends were cut back, 1 base at V and 7 bases at J, with 17 bases in the middle. Looked up from germline, CDR1 is SQVTM and CDR2 is ANQGSEA. CDR3 size: 14 residues. The CDR3 DNA reads as TGCAGCGTTGAAGGTGGCGTCAGGGGGGGTGAGCAGTACTTC. Translating gives CSVEGGVRGGEQYF.

The chain joins TRBV12-3 or TRBV12-4 to TRBJ1-1, with D tentatively TRBD1 (5 bases). Trimming cost V 4 bases and J 10 bases, with 13 bases left between them. The CDR3 runs to 12 residues. CDR3 nucleotides: TGTGCCAGCAGTTCCGATGGCAGGGTAGCTTTCTTT. This encodes CASSSDGRVAFF.

This clonotype showed up many times. J is TRBJ1-5 and V is TRBV29-1; weak D call: TRBD1 (6 bases). From germline, CDR1 is SQVTM and CDR2 ANQGSEA. The CDR3 covers 15 residues. Trimming left V 5 bases short and J 1 base short, with 15 bases between. In nucleotides, the CDR3 is TGCAGCGTTCGAGTCAACAGGGACAGCAATCAGCCCCAGCATTTT. Residues: CSVRVNRDSNQPQHF.

A few counts support this clonotype. The V call is TRBV20-1, the J call TRBJ1-1, with D perhaps matching TRBD1 (5 bases). CDR1 is DFQATT, CDR2 SNEGSKA, per germline (reference sequence). V lost 0 bases and J lost 4, with 15 bases in between. The CDR3 contains 15 residues. CDR3 coding DNA: TGCAGTGCTAGAGAACCCGTATCCGGGACCACTGAAGCTTTCTTT. This codes for CSAREPVSGTTEAFF.

This clonotype was detected only a few times. The genes are TRBV7-9 and TRBJ1-1; unclear D gene. This CDR3 is 12 amino acids long. The germline gives CDR1 SEHNR, CDR2 FQNEAQ (reference sequence). V lost 1 base to trimming and J lost 10 bases, with 10 bases between them. This CDR3 is CASSLENGPAFF. CDR3 nucleotides: TGTGCCAGCAGCTTAGAAAACGGACCAGCTTTCTTT.

This clonotype was observed many times. The V and J genes are TRBV7-9 and TRBJ1-1, with D possibly being TRBD1 (5 bases). V gave up 6 bases and J gave up 4 bases, with 15 bases separating them. Germline V gene sequence: CDR1 SEHNR, CDR2 FQNEAQ (reference sequence). CDR3 length: 14 amino acids. This chain's CDR3 is CASRTLGDGTEAFF. In DNA, the CDR3 is TGTGCCAGCAGGACCCTGGGGGATGGCACTGAAGCTTTCTTT.

This clonotype was picked up a small number of times. The chain joins TRBV20-1 to TRBJ2-7, with 7 bases identical to TRBD2. The J segment lost 2 bases and the V segment lost 5 bases, leaving 9 bases of the junction unmatched. CDR1 and CDR2 (germline): DFQATT, SNEGSKA (reference sequence). The CDR3 consists of 14 residues. CDR3 nucleotides: TGCAGTGCTGGGAAATCTGGACTAGCCTACGAGCAGTACTTC. Amino acid sequence: CSAGKSGLAYEQYF.

This clonotype occurred a few times. V is TRBV6-6 and J is TRBJ1-1; TRBD1 matches 11 bases. V lost 1 base, J lost 2 bases, and 6 bases stayed unmatched. From germline, CDR1 is MNHNY and CDR2 SVGAGI (reference sequence). CDR3 length: 17 amino acids. The CDR3 is CASSYLGGTGGNTEAFF. CDR3 nucleotide sequence: TGTGCCAGCAGTTACTTGGGGGGGACAGGGGGAAACACTGAAGCTTTCTTT.

There are many counts of this clonotype. The J gene is TRBJ2-1, the V gene TRBV7-6; D not resolved. Trimming took off 5 bases at V and 1 base at J, with 15 bases between the two ends. Per the germline V gene, CDR1 is SGHVS and CDR2 is FNYEAQ. This CDR3 is 16 amino acids long. The CDR3 sequence is CASSEQAPPSYNEQFF. CDR3 in DNA: TGTGCCAGCAGCGAGCAGGCCCCACCGTCCTACAATGAGCAGTTCTTC. The full variable domain, completed using reference TRBV7-6 and TRBJ2-1, is GAGVSQSPRYKVTKRGQDVALRCDPISGHVSLYWYRQALGQGPEFLTYFNYEAQQDKSGLPNDRFSAERPEGSISTLTIQRTEQRDSAMYRCASSEQAPPSYNEQFFGPGTRLTVL.

The gene calls are TRBV11-2 and TRBJ1-4, with 8 bases lining up with TRBD1. V was clipped by 5 bases and J by 7 bases; unmatched bases: 6. The CDR3 spans 14 residues. The V gene's germline CDR1 is SGHAT and CDR2 FQNNGV. The CDR3 DNA reads TGTGCCAGCAGCCGAACAGGGACAGGTGAAAAACTGTTTTTT. Translated: CASSRTGTGEKLFF.

This clonotype has ten or more counts. V is TRBV19 and J is TRBJ2-3; D gene uncertain. Trimming pared 3 bases from V and 6 bases from J, leaving 10 bases between. Germline CDR1 and CDR2: LNHDA and SQIVND (reference sequence). This CDR3 spans 13 amino acids. The CDR3 DNA follows: TGTGCCAGTAGTATTTGGGTTTTCGATACGCAGTATTTT. Its translation: CASSIWVFDTQYF.